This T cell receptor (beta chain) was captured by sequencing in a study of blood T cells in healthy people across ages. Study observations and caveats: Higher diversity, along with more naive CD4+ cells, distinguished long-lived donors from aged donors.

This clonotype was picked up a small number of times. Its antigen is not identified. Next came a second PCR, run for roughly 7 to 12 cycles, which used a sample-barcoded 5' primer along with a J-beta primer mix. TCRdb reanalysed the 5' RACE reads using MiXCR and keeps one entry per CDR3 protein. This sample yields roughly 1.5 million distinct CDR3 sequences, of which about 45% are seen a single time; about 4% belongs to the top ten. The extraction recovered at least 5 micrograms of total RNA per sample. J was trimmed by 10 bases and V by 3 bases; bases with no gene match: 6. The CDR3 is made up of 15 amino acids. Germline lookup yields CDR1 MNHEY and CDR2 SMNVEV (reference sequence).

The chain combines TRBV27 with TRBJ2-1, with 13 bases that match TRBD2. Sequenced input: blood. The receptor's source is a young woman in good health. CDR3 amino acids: CASSFGLAGVEEQFF. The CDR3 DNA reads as TGTGCCAGCAGTTTCGGACTAGCGGGGGTGGAGGAGCAGTTCTTC.